These T cell receptor beta chains were read from a single sample in a study of T cell repertoires in aging, cancer and after chemotherapy. TCRdb reprocessed the multiplex PCR reads with MiXCR, giving one entry per CDR3 protein. The profile shows 15,000 to 20,000 distinct CDR3 sequences, about two fifths of them singletons. The sample comprised blood. The receptors derive from a human donor with a solid tumor. Both conserved end residues are part of each CDR3. D genes are given only for firm matches. Size values are once, few and many counts, or a class for expanded clones, and some rows have none.

CDR3,DNA,V,size,D,J
CAISTSAGELFF,TGTGCCATCAGCACTAGCGCCGGGGAGCTGTTTTTT,TRBV10-3,few,TRBD2,TRBJ2-2
CAWTLGFRGAFTDTQYF,TGTGCCTGGACCCTCGGGTTCCGGGGGGCGTTCACAGATACGCAGTATTTT,TRBV30,NA,NA,TRBJ2-3
CASSRDRDTEAFF,TGTGCCAGTAGTAGGGACAGGGACACTGAAGCTTTCTTT,TRBV19,few,TRBD1,TRBJ1-1
CASSFLNGGGYEQYF,TGTGCCAGCAGCTTCCTTAACGGGGGGGGCTACGAGCAGTACTTC,TRBV7-9,NA,TRBD2,TRBJ2-7
CASSDSDSGASQYF,TGTGCCAGCAGTGACAGCGACAGTGGGGCTTCGCAGTATTTT,TRBV6-4,few,NA,TRBJ2-3
CASSGSDTGELFF,TGTGCCAGCAGTGGTAGCGACACCGGGGAGCTGTTTTTT,TRBV6-4,few,NA,TRBJ2-2
CASSYVQNTGELFF,TGTGCCAGCAGTTATGTACAAAACACCGGGGAGCTGTTTTTT,TRBV6-2/TRBV6-3,NA,NA,TRBJ2-2
CASSPGGGPGNTIYF,TGTGCCAGCAGTCCTGGCGGGGGACCTGGAAACACCATATATTTT,TRBV13,few,NA,TRBJ1-3
CACLRLASYEQYF,TGTGCCTGCCTTAGACTAGCTTCCTACGAGCAGTACTTC,TRBV30,NA,TRBD2,TRBJ2-7
CASSMGGQSYEQYF,TGTGCCAGTAGTATGGGGGGACAATCCTACGAGCAGTACTTC,TRBV19,NA,NA,TRBJ2-7
CASSPSWTEVYEQYF,TGTGCCAGCTCACCTAGCTGGACGGAGGTCTACGAGCAGTACTTC,TRBV18,NA,NA,TRBJ2-7
CASSQSCASFGELFF,TGTGCCAGTAGCCAGAGTTGCGCGAGCTTCGGTGAGCTGTTCTTC,TRBV19,NA,NA,TRBJ2-1
CSVGSDNYGYTF,TGCAGCGTTGGATCGGATAACTATGGCTACACCTTC,TRBV29-1,NA,NA,TRBJ1-2
CASREKGGLFF,TGTGCCAGCAGGGAAAAAGGGGGACTGTTTTTT,TRBV6-1,NA,NA,TRBJ1-4
CASSPTTGDETQYF,TGCGCCAGCAGCCCGACGACAGGGGACGAGACCCAGTACTTC,TRBV5-1,NA,TRBD1,TRBJ2-5
CASSLEAGSSYEQYF,TGTGCCAGCAGTTTAGAAGCAGGCAGCTCCTACGAGCAGTACTTC,TRBV27,NA,NA,TRBJ2-7
CASSPGQGNGNTIYF,TGTGCCAGCAGCCCGGGACAGGGGAATGGAAACACCATATATTTT,TRBV5-6,few,TRBD1,TRBJ1-3
CAISPEGAKNIQYF,TGTGCCATCAGCCCGGAGGGAGCCAAAAACATTCAGTACTTC,TRBV10-3,few,NA,TRBJ2-4
CSAGDGADYNEQFF,TGCAGTGCTGGGGACGGGGCGGATTACAATGAGCAGTTCTTC,TRBV20-1,NA,NA,TRBJ2-1
CASSYRADRVNEQFF,TGTGCCAGCAGTTACAGGGCGGACAGGGTCAATGAGCAGTTCTTC,TRBV6-2/TRBV6-3,NA,TRBD1,TRBJ2-1
CASSYSGQAARGEQYF,TGTGCCAGCAGTTACTCGGGGCAGGCGGCCCGGGGTGAGCAGTACTTC,TRBV6-6,NA,NA,TRBJ2-7
CASSITGTSVVQFF,TGTGCCAGTAGTATAACCGGGACTAGTGTGGTGCAGTTCTTC,TRBV19,few,TRBD2,TRBJ2-1
CASSLHRVETQYF,TGCGCCAGCAGCTTACACAGGGTCGAGACCCAGTACTTC,TRBV5-1,NA,NA,TRBJ2-5
CASSIGVSTEAFF,TGTGCCAGTAGTATCGGTGTGTCCACTGAAGCTTTCTTT,TRBV19,NA,NA,TRBJ1-1
CASSSESRLFTDTQYF,TGTGCCAGTTCAAGCGAATCAAGACTGTTCACAGATACGCAGTATTTT,TRBV19,NA,NA,TRBJ2-3
CASTRRGGGATDTQYF,TGTGCCAGTACCCGAAGGGGCGGGGGGGCAACAGATACGCAGTATTTT,TRBV19,few,TRBD2,TRBJ2-3
CASRGQRSGGSPLHF,TGTGCCAGCAGGGGACAGCGATCAGGGGGTTCACCCCTCCACTTT,TRBV28,NA,TRBD1,TRBJ1-6
CASSLAGRGLDSPLHF,TGTGCCAGCAGCTTGGCCGGCAGGGGGTTGGATTCACCCCTCCACTTT,TRBV5-6,few,TRBD1,TRBJ1-6
CASSLEGDYGYTF,TGTGCCAGCAGCTTGGAGGGTGACTATGGCTACACCTTC,TRBV5-5,NA,NA,TRBJ1-2
CASSEGQLSTDTQYF,TGTGCCAGCAGTGAAGGGCAGCTAAGCACAGATACGCAGTATTTT,TRBV6-1,few,NA,TRBJ2-3
CSVQPGPNQPQHF,TGCAGCGTACAGCCGGGACCCAATCAGCCCCAGCATTTT,TRBV29-1,NA,NA,TRBJ1-5
CAWSPGGPGYTEAFF,TGTGCCTGGAGCCCTGGGGGGCCAGGTTACACTGAAGCTTTCTTT,TRBV30,NA,NA,TRBJ1-1
CASSPPHRADTEAFF,TGTGCCAGCTCACCACCGCACAGGGCGGACACTGAAGCTTTCTTT,TRBV18,NA,NA,TRBJ1-1
CSVEIYNENYGYTF,TGCAGCGTTGAAATCTACAACGAGAACTATGGCTACACCTTC,TRBV29-1,few,NA,TRBJ1-2
CASSPGQGANTGELFF,TGTGCCAGCAGCCCGGGACAGGGGGCGAACACCGGGGAGCTGTTTTTT,TRBV12-3/TRBV12-4,NA,TRBD1,TRBJ2-2
CASSEEETGVPYGYTF,TGTGCCAGCAGTGAAGAGGAGACAGGAGTCCCCTATGGCTACACCTTC,TRBV6-1,NA,NA,TRBJ1-2
CASSQGPHQPQHF,TGTGCCAGCAGCCAAGGGCCCCACCAGCCCCAGCATTTT,TRBV5-6,NA,NA,TRBJ1-5
CAWSPGTGNTIYF,TGTGCCTGGAGTCCAGGGACTGGAAACACCATATATTTT,TRBV30,NA,NA,TRBJ1-3
CAWSVGPNTGELFF,TGTGCCTGGAGTGTAGGGCCTAACACCGGGGAGCTGTTTTTT,TRBV30,medium-sized,NA,TRBJ2-2
CASSLSSGDVDTQYF,TGTGCCAGCAGCTTAAGTAGCGGGGACGTCGATACGCAGTATTTT,TRBV5-4,few,TRBD2,TRBJ2-3
CASSLTSTYEQYF,TGTGCCAGTAGCCTGACTAGCACCTACGAGCAGTACTTC,TRBV19,NA,TRBD2,TRBJ2-7
CASSSDRVYGYTF,TGTGCCAGCAGCTCGGACAGGGTCTATGGCTACACCTTC,TRBV11-2,NA,TRBD1,TRBJ1-2
CASSVQGAPGYTF,TGTGCCAGTAGCGTCCAGGGGGCTCCTGGCTACACCTTC,TRBV19,medium-sized,TRBD1,TRBJ1-2
CASSLGDSRTYTGELFF,TGCGCCAGCAGCTTGGGGGACTCAAGGACTTACACCGGGGAGCTGTTTTTT,TRBV5-1,NA,NA,TRBJ2-2
CASRTGRDRNEQFF,TGTGCCAGCAGGACAGGTCGAGACAGAAATGAGCAGTTCTTC,TRBV19,medium-sized,TRBD1,TRBJ2-1
CASSEGAESYNEQFF,TGTGCCAGCAGTGAGGGGGCAGAATCCTACAATGAGCAGTTCTTC,TRBV6-4,NA,NA,TRBJ2-1
CAWRTQGLYEQYF,TGTGCCTGGAGGACCCAGGGGTTATACGAGCAGTACTTC,TRBV30,NA,NA,TRBJ2-7
CASSLSPPGLGETQYF,TGTGCCAGCAGCTTGTCTCCCCCAGGGCTCGGGGAGACCCAGTACTTC,TRBV5-4,NA,NA,TRBJ2-5
CASSLDSGGAQYEQYF,TGTGCCAGCAGCTTAGATAGCGGGGGGGCGCAGTACGAGCAGTACTTC,TRBV7-4,NA,TRBD2,TRBJ2-7
CASSVSRRGKLFF,TGTGCCAGCTCGGTCAGTAGGCGAGGGAAACTGTTTTTT,TRBV19,NA,NA,TRBJ1-4
CASSLGGHDEKLFF,TGTGCCAGCAGCTTGGGGGGGCATGATGAAAAACTGTTTTTT,TRBV5-4,few,NA,TRBJ1-4